This T cell receptor (beta chain) was identified in a study of cytomegalovirus exposure and HLA in healthy donors. This CDR3 has 15 amino acids. V shed 0 bases and J shed 4 bases, with 12 bases lying between them. The germline V gene has CDR1 MGHRA and CDR2 YSYEKL. The donors (healthy individuals) were bone marrow donors. PCR amplification relied on 60 Vbeta primers (plus 13 Jbeta primers). Repertoires were generated with immunoSEQ multiplex PCR, while TCRdb's copy carries only in-frame clones and drops some. Of approximately 89,000 clones listed, about 75% were seen once; the top ten hold 10%. Whole-study findings and limits: Accurate HLA-A and HLA-B prediction from TCR beta sequences was reported for most subjects.

A note on this clone: Its target is not known.

This rearrangement joins TRBV4-1 to TRBJ1-2, with D possibly TRBD1 on 5 matching bases. This TCR was recovered from a man under 40 in good health and CMV-seropositive. The sample comprised PBMCs. The CDR3 bases are TGCGCCAGCAGCCAAGAGCTAGGGGATTTCTATGGCTACACCTTC. This translates into CASSQELGDFYGYTF.